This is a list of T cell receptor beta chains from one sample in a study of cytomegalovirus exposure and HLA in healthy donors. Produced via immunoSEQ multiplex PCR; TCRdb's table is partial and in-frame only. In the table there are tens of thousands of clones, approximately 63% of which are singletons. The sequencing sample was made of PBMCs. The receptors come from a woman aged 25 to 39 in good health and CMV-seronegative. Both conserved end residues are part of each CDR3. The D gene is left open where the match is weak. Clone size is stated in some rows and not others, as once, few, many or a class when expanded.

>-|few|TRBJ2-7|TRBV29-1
TGCAGCGTTGTGAGGACAGTAACCCCCTACGAGCAGTACTTC
CSVVRTVTPYEQYF
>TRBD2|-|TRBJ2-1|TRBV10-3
TGTGCCTTGCGGCGGACTAGCGGGATAGGGGGTGAGCAGTTCTTC
CALRRTSGIGGEQFF
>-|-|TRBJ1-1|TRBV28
TGTGCCAGCAGTTTAATCCGCACTGAAGCTTTCTTT
CASSLIRTEAFF
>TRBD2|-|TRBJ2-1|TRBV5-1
TGCGCCAGCACCGCGGGGGGGGCGAACAATGAGCAGTTCTTC
CASTAGGANNEQFF
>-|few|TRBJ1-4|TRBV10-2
TGCGCCAGCAGCCGACTCGAAAAACTGTTTTTT
CASSRLEKLFF
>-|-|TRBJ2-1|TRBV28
TGTGCCAGCAGTCCAACTCAACCCTCCGGTGAGCAGTTCTTC
CASSPTQPSGEQFF
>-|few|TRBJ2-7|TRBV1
TGCACCAGCAGCCAAGATATGGGTAGCCACGAGCAGTACTTC
CTSSQDMGSHEQYF
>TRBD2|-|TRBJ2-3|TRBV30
TGTGCCTGGAGTGAACTAGCGGGTACGCAGTATTTT
CAWSELAGTQYF
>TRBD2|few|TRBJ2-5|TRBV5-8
TGTGCCAGCAGCAACGGACTAGCGGGAGTCAAAGAGACCCAGTACTTC
CASSNGLAGVKETQYF
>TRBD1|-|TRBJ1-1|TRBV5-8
TGTGCCAGCAGCGCGGGACAGTTTCCTGAAGCTTTCTTT
CASSAGQFPEAFF
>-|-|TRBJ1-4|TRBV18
TGTGCCAGCTCACCAGCGCTGGGGGGGTCCGAAAAACTGTTTTTT
CASSPALGGSEKLFF
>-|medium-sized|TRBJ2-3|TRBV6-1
TGTGCCAGCAGTGAAATAGGACAGATCACAGATACGCAGTATTTT
CASSEIGQITDTQYF
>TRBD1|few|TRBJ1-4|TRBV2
TGTGCCAGCATTGCCGGGACAGGGAGGCGAACTAATGAAAAACTGTTTTTT
CASIAGTGRRTNEKLFF
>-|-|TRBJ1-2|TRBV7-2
TGTGCCAGCAGCCGAACAGGGCATGGCTACACCTTC
CASSRTGHGYTF
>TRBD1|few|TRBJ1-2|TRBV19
TGTGCCAGTAAAGGGACAGATTATGGCTACACCTTC
CASKGTDYGYTF
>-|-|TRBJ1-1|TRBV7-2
TGTGCCAGCAGCTCCAGGGAGAACACTGAAGCTTTCTTT
CASSSRENTEAFF
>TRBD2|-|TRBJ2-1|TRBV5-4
TGTGCCAGCAGCCCTGATAGCGGGACCAATGAGCAGTTCTTC
CASSPDSGTNEQFF
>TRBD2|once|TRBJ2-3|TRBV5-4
TGTGCCAGCAGCTTGTCCGGAGCGGGGGATACGCAGTATTTT
CASSLSGAGDTQYF
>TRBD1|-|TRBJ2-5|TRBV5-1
TGCGCCAGCACACATACCGGGACAGGGCGAGAGACCCAGTACTTC
CASTHTGTGRETQYF
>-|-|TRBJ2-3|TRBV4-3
TGCGCCAGCAGCCAGGGGCAAGCTAGCACAGATACGCAGTATTTT
CASSQGQASTDTQYF
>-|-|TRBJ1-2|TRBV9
TGTGCCAGCAGCGTAGCAGGAGGAAACTATGGCTACACCTTC
CASSVAGGNYGYTF
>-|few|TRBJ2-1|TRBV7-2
TGTGCCAGCAGCGTTACTACTCCCGGGGGTGAGCAGTTCTTC
CASSVTTPGGEQFF
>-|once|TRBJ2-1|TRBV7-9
TGTGCCAGCAGCCGGGACTCGTCCTACAATGAGCAGTTCTTC
CASSRDSSYNEQFF
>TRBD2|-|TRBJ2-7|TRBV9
TGTGCCAGCAGCGTAGATCCCGGGGGGACTTCCTACGAGCAGTACTTC
CASSVDPGGTSYEQYF
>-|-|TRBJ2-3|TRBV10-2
TGCGCCAGCATCGCGGTTGGAGATACGCAGTATTTT
CASIAVGDTQYF
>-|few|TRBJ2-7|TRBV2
TGTGCCAGCAGTGAATATATCGTCGAGCAGTACTTC
CASSEYIVEQYF
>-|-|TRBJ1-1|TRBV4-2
TGTGCCAGCAGCCAAGTTGGCAGGGCTAATGAAGCTTTCTTT
CASSQVGRANEAFF
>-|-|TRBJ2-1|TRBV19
TGTGCCAGTAGTAGGACCCCTGTAGTCATAGCGGACTACAATGAGCAGTTCTTC
CASSRTPVVIADYNEQFF
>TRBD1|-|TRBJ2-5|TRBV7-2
TGTGCCAGCAGCGGACAGGCGAAGGCCCAACAAGAGACCCAGTACTTC
CASSGQAKAQQETQYF
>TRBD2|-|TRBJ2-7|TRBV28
TGTGCCAGCAGTTTATTGTTTGGCGGGAGGTACGAGCAGTACTTC
CASSLLFGGRYEQYF
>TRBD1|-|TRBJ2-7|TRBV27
TGTGCCAGCAGCCGGGACAGGGTAACCTACGAGCAGTACTTC
CASSRDRVTYEQYF
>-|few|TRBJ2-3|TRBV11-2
TGTGCCAGCAGTTCGAGCGTGGCAGATACGCAGTATTTT
CASSSSVADTQYF
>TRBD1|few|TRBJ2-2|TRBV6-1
TGTGCCAGCAGAGACAGGGATGGGAACACCGGGGAGCTGTTTTTT
CASRDRDGNTGELFF
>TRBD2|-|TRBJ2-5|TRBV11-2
TGTGCCAGCAGCTTAGTAACTAGCGGAGGGGAAGAGACCCAGTACTTC
CASSLVTSGGEETQYF
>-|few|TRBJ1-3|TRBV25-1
TGTGCCAGCAGCAAGGGTAGCGTGCACACCATATATTTT
CASSKGSVHTIYF
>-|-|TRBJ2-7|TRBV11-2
TGTGCCAGCAGCTCAGGGGCGGGGAGGGCCGAGCAGTACTTC
CASSSGAGRAEQYF
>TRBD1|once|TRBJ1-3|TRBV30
TGTGCCTGGAGCTTACCCAGGGGGCAGGACACCATATATTTT
CAWSLPRGQDTIYF
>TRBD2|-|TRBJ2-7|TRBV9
TGTGCCAGCAGCGTCTTGGCGGGAGGCGGCGAGCAGTACTTC
CASSVLAGGGEQYF
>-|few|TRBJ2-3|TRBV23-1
TGCGCCAGCAGTCGGTCGCTAGCGTGGAGCACAGATACGCAGTATTTT
CASSRSLAWSTDTQYF
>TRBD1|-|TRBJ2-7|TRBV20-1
TGCAGTGCACGGACAGGGTACGAGCAGTACTTC
CSARTGYEQYF
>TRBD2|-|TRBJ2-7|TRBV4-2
TGTGCCAGCAGCCAAGATCTCCCTACTAGCGGCGTCTCCTACGAGCAGTACTTC
CASSQDLPTSGVSYEQYF
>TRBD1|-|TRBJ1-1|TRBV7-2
TGTGCCAGCAGTCAAGGACAGGGACGTGAAGCTTTCTTT
CASSQGQGREAFF
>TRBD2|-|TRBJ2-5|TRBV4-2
TGTGCCAGCAGCCAAGTCTCTACTAGCGGGGCTGAGACCCAGTACTTC
CASSQVSTSGAETQYF
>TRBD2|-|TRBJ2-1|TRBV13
TGTGCCAGCAGCCTAGAAGCGTTAGCGGGAGATGAGCAGTTCTTC
CASSLEALAGDEQFF
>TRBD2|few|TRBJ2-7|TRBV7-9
TGTGCCAGCAGATTTGGGACTAGCGGGAGCTACGAGCAGTACTTC
CASRFGTSGSYEQYF